This paragraph covers one T cell receptor (beta chain) sequence. Here immunoSEQ multiplex PCR was the method, and the copy in TCRdb shows in-frame clones only, minus some. The table includes 250,000 to 350,000 clones, more than 75% detected once. The CDR3 sequence is 14 residues long. The germline CDR1 and CDR2 sequences are MNHEY and SVGAGI. The germline V and J ends were trimmed by 4 bases and 5 bases, with 12 bases remaining between them. The entry originates in a study of cytomegalovirus exposure and HLA in healthy donors. The rearrangement uses TRBV6-5 and TRBJ2-1; tentatively, D is TRBD1 (6 bases). Sequencing was performed on PBMCs. The TCR was taken from a woman aged 18-29 years in good health and CMV-seronegative. The CDR3 reads CASSSWTDNNEQFF. The DNA of the CDR3 is TGTGCCAGCAGTTCATGGACAGATAACAATGAGCAGTTCTTC.